Described below is a single T cell receptor (beta chain) sequence and its context. Its target is unknown. The source of the sample is a study of T-cell reconstitution after alpha-beta-depleted transplantation in children. Unique molecular identifiers featured in how the TCRbeta library was prepared. MiXCR, run by TCRdb on the PCR reads, gives a single entry per CDR3 protein. Here the sample spans 580,000 or so distinct CDR3 sequences, roughly 23% being singletons. Study results and caveats: At the one-year point after transplant, T-cell counts and TCRbeta diversity were found to come mostly from T cells that had been newly produced. Alpha-beta T cells present about two months after transplant were reported to originate from several hundred expanded graft clones. Day-60 TCRbeta diversity that was high in some patients was derived from surviving recipient T cells and thymic progenitors.

This CDR3 contains 16 residues. Germline CDR1 MGHRA, CDR2 YSYEKL. Trimming removed 0 bases at V and 0 bases at J, with 8 bases between. The chain combines TRBV4-1 with TRBJ2-2; no reliable D call. Sequencing was performed on PBMCs, mostly from graft donor cells, taken 360 days after TCRalphabeta/CD19-depleted stem cell transplant. This receptor was taken from a boy under two years old who had a stem cell transplant for acute myeloid leukemia, so the T cells may come from the graft donor. The CDR3 nucleotides are TGCGCCAGCAGCCAAGAGGCGTTCGCGAACACCGGGGAGCTGTTTTTT. Translation: CASSQEAFANTGELFF.